One and the same sample provided the 6 T cell receptor beta chains below, sequenced in a study of cytomegalovirus exposure and HLA in healthy donors. This PCR relied on a set of 60 Vbeta primers and 13 Jbeta primers. Using immunoSEQ multiplex PCR, the repertoire was profiled, and TCRdb retains in-frame clones only, with some absent. The sample shows about 120,000 clones, roughly 80% of them seen only once. Sequencing was performed on PBMCs. These receptors were taken from a woman in her thirties or forties in good health and CMV-seropositive.

In its sample, this clone was seen once. One junction end does not reproduce the germline sequence, and a read error may be involved. V is TRBV7-6 and J is TRBJ2-1; 7 bases fit TRBD2. The germline gives CDR1 SGHVS, CDR2 FNYEAQ. The CDR3 extends over 13 amino acids. DNA of the CDR3: TGTGCCAGCAGCAAGCGGGGATACAGTGAGCAGTTCTTC. This sequence encodes CASSKRGYSEQFF.

V usage is TRBV18 and J usage is TRBJ2-1; 7 nucleotides match TRBD1. The V gene end was trimmed by 2 bases and the J gene end by 1 base; junction bases not matched to a gene: 2. CDR1 and CDR2 (germline): KGHSH, LQKENI. The CDR3 spans 15 residues. This CDR3 is CASSPEQGSYNEQFF. Written as DNA, the CDR3 is TGTGCCAGCTCACCAGAACAGGGGTCCTACAATGAGCAGTTCTTC. The variable domain in full, with the rest retrieved from reference TRBV18 and TRBJ2-1, is NAGVMQNPRHLVRRRGQEARLRCSPMKGHSHVYWYRQLPEEGLKFMVYLQKENIIDESGMPKERFSAEFPKEGPSILRIQQVVRGDSAAYFCASSPEQGSYNEQFFGPGTRLTVL.

The V gene is TRBV6-1, the J gene TRBJ2-3, with TRBD2 identical over 8 bases. The CDR3 sequence is 14 residues long. With 6 bases clipped from V and 3 bases from J, the junction kept 5 bases outside the gene matches. CDR1 MNHNS and CDR2 SASEGT come from the germline V gene. The CDR3 loop reads CASRGERETDTQYF. The CDR3 coding sequence is TGTGCCAGCAGGGGAGAGCGGGAGACAGATACGCAGTATTTT.

This clone showed up just once. The V and J genes are TRBV5-6 and TRBJ1-4; D perhaps matches TRBD1 (5 bases). Germline values: CDR1 SGHDT, CDR2 YYEEEE. Trimming stripped 7 bases from V and 4 bases from J, with 14 bases between. The CDR3 spans 14 residues. The CDR3: CASALTAFNEKLFF. The CDR3 coding sequence is TGTGCCAGCGCCCTGACAGCATTTAATGAAAAACTGTTTTTT.

The chain uses TRBV7-2 and TRBJ1-5; maybe TRBD1 (6 bases). Germline CDR1 is SGHTA and CDR2 is FQGNSA. The CDR3 extends over 15 amino acids. V shed 2 bases and J shed 6 bases, with 14 bases lying between them. CDR3 region: CASSLSQGMGQPQHF. The CDR3 region has the DNA TGTGCCAGCAGCTTAAGCCAGGGGATGGGTCAGCCCCAGCATTTT.

The rearrangement links TRBV18 to TRBJ1-5, with 7 bases fitting TRBD1. CDR1 and CDR2 (germline): KGHSH, LQKENI. The ends lost 5 bases at V and 2 bases at J; junction bases unmatched: 3. This CDR3 spans 14 amino acids. CDR3 sequence (DNA): TGTGCCAGCTCATGGGACAGACGCAATCAGCCCCAGCATTTT. Translated: CASSWDRRNQPQHF.